The rows below give T cell receptor beta chains drawn from one sample of a study of blood T cells in healthy people across ages. One entry per CDR3 protein, called by TCRdb with MiXCR from the 5' RACE reads. Here the sample spans 650,000 to 800,000 distinct CDR3 sequences, roughly 44% being singletons. The sample taken for sequencing was blood. The receptors here all came from a man in his sixties in good health. Both conserved end residues are part of each CDR3. D genes are given only for firm matches. Expanded clones are given a class, and other clones once, few, many or no size at all.

D gene	clone size	V gene	J gene	CDR3 protein	CDR3 DNA
-	-	TRBV6-5	TRBJ2-7	CASSDPKSSYEQYF	TGTGCCAGCAGCGATCCCAAAAGCTCCTACGAGCAGTACTTC
TRBD1	-	TRBV6-2/TRBV6-3	TRBJ1-1	CASSSRTGYMNTEAFF	TGTGCCAGCAGTTCCCGGACAGGGTACATGAACACTGAAGCTTTCTTT
-	-	TRBV7-6	TRBJ2-7	CATPRGAQYF	TGTGCCACCCCCCGCGGGGCGCAGTACTTC
TRBD1	few	TRBV27	TRBJ1-2	CASSDRTGYYGYTF	TGTGCCAGCAGTGATCGGACAGGGTACTATGGCTACACCTTC
-	few	TRBV20-1	TRBJ2-5	CSARDSGYPAETQYF	TGCAGTGCTAGGGATAGCGGATACCCCGCGGAGACCCAGTACTTC
-	few	TRBV7-2	TRBJ1-5	CASSLEVRSNQPQHF	TGTGCCAGCAGCTTAGAAGTGAGAAGCAATCAGCCCCAGCATTTT
-	few	TRBV6-1	TRBJ2-3	CASSGTHRDTQYF	TGTGCCAGCAGTGGGACCCACAGGGATACGCAGTATTTT
-	-	TRBV2	TRBJ1-2	CASSEAKEPGGYTF	TGTGCCAGCAGTGAAGCAAAGGAGCCGGGAGGCTACACCTTC
TRBD2	few	TRBV10-3	TRBJ2-3	CAIRGSGGDYTDTQYF	TGTGCCATCCGGGGTAGCGGGGGAGACTACACAGATACGCAGTATTTT
-	-	TRBV29-1	TRBJ1-1	CSPQRTEAFF	TGCAGCCCCCAACGCACTGAAGCTTTCTTT
TRBD1	many	TRBV7-2	TRBJ2-3	CASSSGTGDTQYF	TGTGCCAGCAGCTCCGGGACAGGGGATACGCAGTATTTT
TRBD1	-	TRBV11-2	TRBJ1-2	CASSLDRWDRGPLAYGYTF	TGTGCCAGCAGCTTAGATCGTTGGGACAGGGGGCCACTAGCCTATGGCTACACCTTC
TRBD1	many	TRBV28	TRBJ2-7	CASSFDKMTGGVYEQYF	TGTGCCAGCAGTTTCGATAAAATGACAGGGGGGGTCTACGAGCAGTACTTC
-	-	TRBV6-2/TRBV6-3	TRBJ2-1	CASGSMTDSYEQFF	TGTGCCAGCGGCTCGATGACAGATTCCTACGAGCAGTTCTTC
-	-	TRBV12-3/TRBV12-4	TRBJ1-5	CVSSLKVMDNQPQHF	TGTGTCAGCAGTTTAAAAGTTATGGACAACCAGCCCCAGCATTTT
-	-	TRBV25-1	TRBJ2-3	CASSEQGLGTQYF	TGTGCCAGCAGTGAGCAGGGGTTAGGTACGCAGTATTTT
-	many	TRBV7-2	TRBJ1-6	CASSPQQGSNSPLHF	TGTGCCAGCAGCCCGCAGCAGGGGTCTAATTCACCCCTCCACTTT
TRBD1	-	TRBV28	TRBJ2-7	CASSSRQGASCEQYF	TGTGCCAGCAGTTCCAGACAGGGGGCATCCTGCGAGCAGTACTTC
-	few	TRBV11-2	TRBJ2-7	CASSFGGLRYEQYF	TGTGCCAGCAGCTTTGGAGGGTTGAGGTACGAGCAGTACTTC
-	-	TRBV2	TRBJ1-1	CASSEQFDATEAFF	TGTGCCAGCAGTGAACAATTTGATGCGACTGAAGCTTTCTTT
-	-	TRBV13	TRBJ1-1	CASSWEKNTEAFF	TGTGCCAGCAGCTGGGAAAAGAACACTGAAGCTTTCTTT
-	few	TRBV20-1	TRBJ1-2	CSAQTRDNYGYTF	TGCAGTGCTCAGACCCGAGATAACTATGGCTACACCTTC
-	-	TRBV5-1	TRBJ2-3	CASSLVDRLTDTQYF	TGCGCCAGCAGCTTGGTAGACAGACTTACAGATACGCAGTATTTT
-	-	TRBV7-2	TRBJ2-5	CASSFQFERNEQYF	TGTGCCAGCAGCTTTCAGTTCGAGAGGAATGAGCAGTACTTC
TRBD1	-	TRBV5-1	TRBJ1-5	CASSPDRGPYQPQHF	TGCGCCAGCAGCCCGGACAGGGGACCTTATCAGCCCCAGCATTTT
-	few	TRBV3-1	TRBJ2-7	CASSQGRTKRTGKGMGAYEQYF	TGTGCCAGCAGCCAAGGAAGGACTAAAAGGACTGGGAAGGGGATGGGAGCCTACGAGCAGTACTTC
TRBD1	-	TRBV5-5	TRBJ2-7	CASSHDRGLREQYF	TGTGCCAGCAGCCACGACAGGGGGCTTCGGGAGCAGTACTTC
-	once	TRBV7-9	TRBJ2-7	CASSSAGTFSYEQYF	TGTGCCAGCAGCTCCGCCGGGACATTCTCCTACGAGCAGTACTTC
TRBD2	-	TRBV20-1	TRBJ2-3	CSARPRGGGAFGADTQYF	TGCAGTGCCCGCCCTAGGGGCGGGGGGGCGTTTGGTGCAGATACGCAGTATTTT